This T cell receptor beta chain came from a study of blood T cell repertoires in COVID-19. Turning to the study itself: PBMCs, B-cell-depleted T cells, or T cells provided the cDNA or gDNA that made up the material.

Trimming left V 3 bases short and J 5 bases short, with 14 bases between. Germline V CDR1 and CDR2: MDHEN, SYDVKM. The CDR3 is 14 amino acids. This clone was counted once. Original analysis: The authors estimated nucleated cell counts from reference gene primer amplification. Data came from immunoSEQ multiplex PCR; TCRdb stores just in-frame clones and leaves some out. V, J and clone size derive from that table, while D and trimming were established from the DNA sequence. This table has under 200,000 clones, approximately 86% appearing once. Sequencing was performed on peripheral blood. J is TRBJ2-7 and V is TRBV28; D perhaps matches TRBD1 (6 bases). This clonotype was obtained from a man between 65 and 85 years old with active or convalescent COVID-19. The CDR3 sequence is CASSFQNRENEQYF. In nucleotides, the CDR3 is TGTGCCAGCAGTTTCCAGAACAGGGAAAACGAGCAGTACTTC.